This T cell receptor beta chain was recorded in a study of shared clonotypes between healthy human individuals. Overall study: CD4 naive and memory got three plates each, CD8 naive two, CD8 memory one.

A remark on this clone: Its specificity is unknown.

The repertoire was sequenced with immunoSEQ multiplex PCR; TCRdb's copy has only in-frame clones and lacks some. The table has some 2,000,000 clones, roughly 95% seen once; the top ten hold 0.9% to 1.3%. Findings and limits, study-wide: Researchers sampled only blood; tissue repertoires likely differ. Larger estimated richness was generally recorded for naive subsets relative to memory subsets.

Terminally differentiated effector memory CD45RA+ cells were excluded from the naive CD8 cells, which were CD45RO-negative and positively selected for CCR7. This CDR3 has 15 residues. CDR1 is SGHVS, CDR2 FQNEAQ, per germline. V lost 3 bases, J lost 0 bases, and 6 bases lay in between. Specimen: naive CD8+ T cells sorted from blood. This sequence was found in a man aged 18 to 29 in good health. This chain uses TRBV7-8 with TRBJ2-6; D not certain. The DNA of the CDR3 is TGTGCCAGCAGCTTGGACCTCTCTGGGGCCAACGTCCTGACTTTC. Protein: CASSLDLSGANVLTF.